These 19 T cell receptor beta chains came from one sample sequenced in a study of blood T cells in healthy people across ages (dated by TCRdb to between 2014 and 2017). The protocol used for the library was 5' RACE. TCRdb shows the sequencer as Illumina HiSeq 2500. A second roughly 7 to 11 cycle PCR used a sample-barcoded 5' primer and a J-beta primer mix. Using fastp at Q25 and MiXCR, TCRdb reprocessed the public reads and kept productive beta chains. Rows are unified per CDR3 protein, each entry keeping the most common DNA and genes. Across this sample there are about 1.6 million distinct CDR3 sequences, with around 35% seen only once. The ten largest clones represent about 11% of the sample. Specimen: blood. The receptors were sampled from a woman in her 30s in good health.

The chain has TRBV20-1 and TRBJ2-7, with TRBD1 matching 10 bases. The germline gives CDR1 DFQATT, CDR2 SNEGSKA (reference sequence). The CDR3 is made up of 17 amino acids. Unmatched junction bases numbered 17, after V lost 2 bases and J lost 7 bases. CDR3 sequence (DNA): TGCAGTGCTAGACGATCGGGGTTAAGACAGGGGGCGGGGGAGCAGTACTTC. Translated, it gives CSARRSGLRQGAGEQYF.

The chain has TRBV5-1 and TRBJ1-5; 8 bases line up with TRBD1. J lost 5 bases, V lost 0 bases, and 7 bases had no gene match. Per germline, CDR1 SGHRS and CDR2 YFSETQ. The CDR3 runs to 16 residues. CDR3 DNA: TGCGCCAGCAGCTTGGCAGGGGGACAGGTTGATCAGCCCCAGCATTTT. This gives the protein CASSLAGGQVDQPQHF.

This chain links TRBV7-8 with TRBJ2-5; 7 bases are a match to TRBD2. Germline values: CDR1 SGHVS, CDR2 FQNEAQ. The CDR3 totals 13 residues. V was clipped by 11 bases and J by 5 bases; unmatched bases: 11. Here the CDR3 reads CAGLDLRKETQYF. The CDR3 DNA is TGTGCCGGACTAGACCTAAGGAAGGAGACCCAGTACTTC.

The chain uses TRBV29-1 and TRBJ1-1; 9 bases are a match to TRBD1. Germline values: CDR1 SQVTM, CDR2 ANQGSEA. The CDR3 extends over 13 amino acids. V shed 5 bases and J 3 bases; nucleotides not matched to a gene: 4. CDR3 in DNA: TGCAGCGTTCGGGGACAGGGATACACTGAAGCTTTCTTT. Its protein is CSVRGQGYTEAFF.

This clonotype occurred many times. This chain connects TRBV4-1 to TRBJ2-3; no firm D call. CDR3 length: 16 residues. CDR1 is MGHRA, CDR2 YSYEKL, per germline. Between the trimmed V and J ends, which lost 0 bases and 3 bases, there was a span of 13 bases. CDR3 sequence reads: CASSQEGLGLTDTQYF. DNA for the CDR3: TGCGCCAGCAGCCAAGAGGGCCTAGGTTTGACAGATACGCAGTATTTT.

The V and J genes are TRBV9 and TRBJ2-5; 8 bases are shared with TRBD2. Looked up from germline, CDR1 is SGDLS and CDR2 is YYNGEE. The V and J ends lost 0 bases and 2 bases, in that order; junction bases with no gene match: 6. The CDR3 is 16 residues long. Here the CDR3 reads CASSVGPAGDQETQYF. CDR3 bases: TGTGCCAGCAGCGTAGGCCCAGCGGGGGATCAAGAGACCCAGTACTTC.

The J gene is TRBJ2-3, the V gene TRBV3-1; 7 nucleotides line up with TRBD2. Unmatched junction bases numbered 11, after V lost 5 bases and J lost 0 bases. This CDR3 spans 17 amino acids. Germline lookup yields CDR1 LGHDT and CDR2 YNNKEL (reference sequence). CDR3 nucleotides: TGTGCCAGCAGCACCGACGTACTAGCGTCTAGCACAGATACGCAGTATTTT. Protein product: CASSTDVLASSTDTQYF.

This sequence joins TRBV18 and TRBJ1-2; D call uncertain. The CDR3 has 14 residues. Per germline, CDR1 KGHSH and CDR2 LQKENI. V lost 3 bases to trimming and J lost 2 bases, with 10 bases between them. CDR3 in DNA: TGTGCCAGCTCACCCAACGACAAAAACTATGGCTACACCTTC. It translates to CASSPNDKNYGYTF.

This clonotype has a handful of counts. V gene TRBV30 combines with J gene TRBJ2-7; 10 positions agree with TRBD1. Germline CDR1 is GTSNPN and CDR2 is SVGIG (reference sequence). The CDR3 has 13 amino acids. The V segment lost 4 bases and the J segment 4 bases; nucleotides outside the gene matches: 4. In nucleotides, the CDR3 is TGTGCCTGGAACCGACAGGGGGCTTACGAGCAGTACTTC. Protein sequence: CAWNRQGAYEQYF.

In nucleotides, the CDR3 is TGTGCCACCTTCGCGGGGGGTTTCTCTGGAAACACCATATATTTT. Translation: CATFAGGFSGNTIYF. V usage is TRBV7-8 and J usage is TRBJ1-3, with D possibly matching TRBD1 (5 bases). Looked up from germline, CDR1 is SGHVS and CDR2 is FQNEAQ. The CDR3 has 15 amino acids. Trimming removed 10 bases from V and 0 bases from J, with 16 bases in between.

Of note for this clonotype: Just one base apart from a much larger clone, this may be a read error. The rearrangement joins TRBV10-3 to TRBJ2-3; 9 bases are shared with TRBD1. CDR1 is ENHRY and CDR2 is SYGVKD in the germline V gene. CDR3 length equals 15 residues. This CDR3 is CAISGRGQGTDTRYF. The CDR3 DNA reads TGTGCCATCAGTGGCAGGGGACAGGGCACAGATACGCGGTATTTT.

The chain joins TRBV3-1 to TRBJ1-6; 9 bases are a match to TRBD1. The CDR3 has 17 residues. V dropped 1 base and J dropped 10; count of bases not matched to a gene: 11. Germline CDR1 LGHDT, CDR2 YNNKEL (reference sequence). The CDR3 reads CASSQGTPGQGGSPLHF. The CDR3 bases are TGTGCCAGCAGCCAAGGGACGCCGGGACAGGGAGGCTCACCCCTCCACTTT.

The V gene is TRBV5-1, the J gene TRBJ1-1; TRBD1 agrees at 7 bases. V lost 4 bases to trimming and J lost 3 bases; unmatched junction nucleotides: 9. The length of the CDR3 is 15 residues. The V gene's germline CDR1 is SGHRS and CDR2 YFSETQ. The CDR3 here is CASSQYSTGDTEAFF. CDR3 coding DNA: TGCGCCAGCAGCCAATACTCCACAGGGGACACTGAAGCTTTCTTT.

The chain couples TRBV11-1 to TRBJ2-7; TRBD1 might be the D (7 bases). The length of the CDR3 is 17 residues. Germline lookup yields CDR1 SGHAT and CDR2 FQDESV (reference sequence). V was shortened by 0 bases and J by 3 bases, with 18 bases between the two germline ends. The CDR3 reads CASSLARGQMNLYEQYF. The CDR3 nucleotides read TGTGCCAGCAGCTTAGCGCGGGGACAGATGAACCTCTACGAGCAGTACTTC.

This clonotype turned up a few times. The chain has TRBV5-6 and TRBJ2-1; maybe TRBD2 (6 bases). Trimming left V 3 bases short and J 0 bases short, with 16 bases between. Germline CDR1 reads SGHDT; CDR2 reads YYEEEE. The CDR3 is 17 amino acids. In DNA form, the CDR3 reads TGTGCCAGCAGCTCTCACCGTTCCGGGAGCTCCTACAATGAGCAGTTCTTC. This codes for CASSSHRSGSSYNEQFF. The full variable domain, with the rest looked up from reference TRBV5-6 and TRBJ2-1, is DAGVTQSPTHLIKTRGQQVTLRCSPKSGHDTVSWYQQALGQGPQFIFQYYEEEERQRGNFPDRFSGHQFPNYSSELNVNALLLGDSALYLCASSSHRSGSSYNEQFFGPGTRLTVL.

Concerning this clonotype itself: This may come from a read error, since a much larger clone is one base off. The chain employs TRBV10-3 and TRBJ2-5; D possibly corresponds to TRBD2 (6 bases). From germline, CDR1 is ENHRY and CDR2 SYGVKD. This CDR3 is 12 amino acids long. CDR3 sequence (DNA): TGTACCACCCGGGACTCCCAAGAGACCCAGTACTTC. This translates into CTTRDSQETQYF.

As regards this clonotype: This may be a read error: a much more frequent sequence differs by one nucleotide. The rearrangement uses TRBV28 and TRBJ2-3, with 7 bases fitting TRBD1. CDR1 is MDHEN and CDR2 is SYDVKM in the germline V gene. CDR3 length equals 14 residues. DNA for the CDR3: TGTGCCGGCAGTTCCGACAGGGTTGGATATACGCAGTATTTT. The encoded protein is CAGSSDRVGYTQYF.

This clonotype was observed once. The chain is built from TRBV11-2 and TRBJ2-7, with D tentatively TRBD1 (6 bases). Germline CDR1 reads SGHAT; CDR2 reads FQNNGV. V lost 1 base, J lost 2 bases, and 15 bases lay in between. The CDR3 runs 16 residues. The CDR3 spells CASSLVEFGQPYEQYF. The CDR3, as DNA: TGTGCCAGCAGCTTAGTGGAATTTGGACAGCCCTACGAGCAGTACTTC.

V usage is TRBV21-1 and J usage is TRBJ2-5; the table's D call, TRBD1, has no DNA check behind it. TRBV21-1 is listed as a pseudogene. There are 14 residues in the CDR3. The CDR3 region has the DNA TGTGCCAGCAGCAATGGTAACAGGGAAGAGACCCAGTACTTC. Its translation: CASSNGNREETQYF.